What follows is one T cell receptor (beta chain) and its context. The entry originates in a study of blood T cell repertoires in COVID-19. Study-wide background: COVID-19 samples from acute and convalescent phases originated in the United States, Italy and Spain. From T cells, B-cell-depleted T cells, or PBMCs came the material, which was cDNA or gDNA.

Trimming stripped 6 bases from V and 2 bases from J, with 11 bases between. Looked up from germline, CDR1 is MNHEY and CDR2 is SMNVEV (reference sequence). There are 13 residues in the CDR3. In the authors' workflow: The assay estimated nucleated cells by amplifying reference gene primers. Libraries were prepared by immunoSEQ multiplex PCR; TCRdb keeps only in-frame clonotypes and omits some of them. Clone size and the V and J calls come from that table; the DNA yielded D and trimming. The table includes about 140,000 clones, about 87% detected once. This receptor was taken from a man between 60 and 70 years old with active or convalescent COVID-19. This rearrangement joins TRBV27 to TRBJ2-7, with D perhaps matching TRBD1 (5 bases). Sequences were obtained from peripheral blood. This CDR3 reads CASRSTGAYEQYF. CDR3 in DNA: TGTGCCAGCAGAAGTACAGGCGCCTACGAGCAGTACTTC.